This T cell receptor (beta chain) emerged from a study of cytomegalovirus exposure and HLA in healthy donors. Study information: Earlier sequencing of around 190 million T cells yielded 95 million to 120 million unique TCR beta sequences.

The PCR contained 60 Vbeta and 13 Jbeta primers. Profiling relied on immunoSEQ multiplex PCR, and the TCRdb table lists in-frame clones only, not all of them. The table lists more than 150,000 clones, around 83% of them singletons. Donors in the study were healthy people who gave bone marrow. V was cut by 1 base and J by 9 bases, with 11 bases left in between. The CDR3 loop spans 13 amino acids. Germline CDR1 SGHNT, CDR2 YENEEA. Sequenced material: PBMCs. The sequence came from a man over 45 in good health and CMV-seronegative. This chain uses TRBV11-3 with TRBJ2-3, with D possibly TRBD2 on 6 matching bases. CDR3 loop: CASSLVAGGTQYF. In DNA, the CDR3 is TGTGCCAGCAGCTTAGTTGCCGGGGGAACGCAGTATTTT.